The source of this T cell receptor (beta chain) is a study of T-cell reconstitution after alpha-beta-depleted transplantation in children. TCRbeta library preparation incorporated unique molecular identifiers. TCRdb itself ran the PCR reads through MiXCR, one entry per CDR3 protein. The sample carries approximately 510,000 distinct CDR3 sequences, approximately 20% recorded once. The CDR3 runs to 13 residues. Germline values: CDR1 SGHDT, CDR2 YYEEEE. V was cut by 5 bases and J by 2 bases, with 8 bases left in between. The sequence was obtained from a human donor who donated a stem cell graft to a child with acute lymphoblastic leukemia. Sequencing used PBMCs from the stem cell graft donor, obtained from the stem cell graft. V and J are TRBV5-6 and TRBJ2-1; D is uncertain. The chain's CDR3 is CASSPPTYNEQFF. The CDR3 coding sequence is TGTGCCAGCAGTCCTCCTACCTACAATGAGCAGTTCTTC.